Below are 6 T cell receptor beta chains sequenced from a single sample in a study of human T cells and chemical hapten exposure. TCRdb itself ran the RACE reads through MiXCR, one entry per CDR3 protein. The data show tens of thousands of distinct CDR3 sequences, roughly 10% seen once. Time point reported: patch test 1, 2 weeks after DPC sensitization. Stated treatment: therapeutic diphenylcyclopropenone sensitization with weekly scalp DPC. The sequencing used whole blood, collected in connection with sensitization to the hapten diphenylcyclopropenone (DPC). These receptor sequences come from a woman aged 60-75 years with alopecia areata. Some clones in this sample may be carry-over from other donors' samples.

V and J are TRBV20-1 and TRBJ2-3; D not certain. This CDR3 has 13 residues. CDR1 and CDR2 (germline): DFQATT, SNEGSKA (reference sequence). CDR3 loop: CSGKRGGTDTQYF. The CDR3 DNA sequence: TGCAGCGGAAAACGCGGCGGCACAGATACGCAGTATTTT.

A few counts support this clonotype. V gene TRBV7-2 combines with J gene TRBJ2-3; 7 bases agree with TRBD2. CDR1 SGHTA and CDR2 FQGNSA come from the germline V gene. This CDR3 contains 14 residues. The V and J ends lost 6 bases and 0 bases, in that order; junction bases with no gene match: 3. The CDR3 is CASRASGSTDTQYF. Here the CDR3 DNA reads TGTGCCAGCAGGGCTAGCGGAAGCACAGATACGCAGTATTTT.

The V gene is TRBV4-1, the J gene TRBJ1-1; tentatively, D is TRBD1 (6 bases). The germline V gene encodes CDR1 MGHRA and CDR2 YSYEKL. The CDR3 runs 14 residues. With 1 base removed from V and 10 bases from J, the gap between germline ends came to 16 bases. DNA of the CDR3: TGCGCCAGCAGCCAAGGGGACCGACAGGTTGTAGCTTTCTTT. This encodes CASSQGDRQVVAFF.

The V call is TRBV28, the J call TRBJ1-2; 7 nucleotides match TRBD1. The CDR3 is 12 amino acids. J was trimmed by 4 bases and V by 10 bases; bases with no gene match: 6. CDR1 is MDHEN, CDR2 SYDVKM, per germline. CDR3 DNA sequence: TGTGCCATCCAGACAGGGCCCTATGGCTACACCTTC. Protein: CAIQTGPYGYTF.

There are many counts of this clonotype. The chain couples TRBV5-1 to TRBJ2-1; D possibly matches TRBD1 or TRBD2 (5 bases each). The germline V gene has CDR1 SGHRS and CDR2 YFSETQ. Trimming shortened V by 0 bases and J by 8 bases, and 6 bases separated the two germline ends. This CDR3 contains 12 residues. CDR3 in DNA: TGCGCCAGCAGCTTGGGGGGGTATGAGCAGTTCTTC. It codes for CASSLGGYEQFF.

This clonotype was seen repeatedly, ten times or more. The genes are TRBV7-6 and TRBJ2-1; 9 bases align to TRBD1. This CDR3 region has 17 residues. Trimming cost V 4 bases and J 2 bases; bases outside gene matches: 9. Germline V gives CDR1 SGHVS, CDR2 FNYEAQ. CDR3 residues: CASSSTSGTGTYNEQFF. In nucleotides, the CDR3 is TGTGCCAGCAGCTCGACCTCCGGGACAGGGACCTACAATGAGCAGTTCTTC. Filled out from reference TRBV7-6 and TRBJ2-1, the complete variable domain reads GAGVSQSPRYKVTKRGQDVALRCDPISGHVSLYWYRQALGQGPEFLTYFNYEAQQDKSGLPNDRFSAERPEGSISTLTIQRTEQRDSAMYRCASSSTSGTGTYNEQFFGPGTRLTVL.